These T cell receptor beta chains were read from a single sample in a study of regulatory T cells in long-lasting Graves disease. Via MiXCR, TCRdb re-called the multiplex PCR reads, giving one row per CDR3 protein. This table holds 300,000 to 350,000 distinct CDR3 sequences, 15% to 20% found once. Material: peripheral blood mononuclear cells (PBMCs), obtained when the disease was refractory, from a patient treated with antithyroid drugs. These receptors were collected from a female donor with Graves disease. The CDR3 runs from the conserved cysteine through the conserved F or W. Each record gives: clone size, J gene, D gene, V gene, CDR3 protein, CDR3 DNA. D genes are given only for firm matches. A clone size is listed for some rows: how often the clone was seen (once, few, many), or a class if it is expanded.

.,TRBJ2-6,.,TRBV12-3/TRBV12-4,CASIGAGIPGANVLTF,TGTGCCAGCATAGGGGCAGGGATACCTGGGGCCAACGTCCTGACTTTC
many,TRBJ1-2,.,TRBV6-1,CASSLAANYGYTF,TGTGCCAGCAGCCTGGCAGCGAACTATGGCTACACCTTC
many,TRBJ1-4,.,TRBV6-1,CASSDPQLLVNEKLFF,TGTGCCAGCAGTGACCCTCAGCTCCTAGTTAATGAAAAACTGTTTTTT
.,TRBJ1-1,.,TRBV2,CASSLGRTITKNTEAFF,TGTGCCAGCAGCCTCGGACGGACCATAACCAAGAACACTGAAGCTTTCTTT
many,TRBJ2-7,TRBD1,TRBV7-9,CASSRAGTGAYEQYF,TGTGCCAGCAGTCGAGCCGGGACAGGGGCCTACGAGCAGTACTTC
few,TRBJ2-3,.,TRBV15,CATSRDHGHTDTQYF,TGTGCCACCAGCAGAGATCATGGGCACACAGATACGCAGTATTTT
many,TRBJ1-5,.,TRBV2,CASGDSNQPQHF,TGTGCCAGCGGGGATAGCAATCAGCCCCAGCATTTT
many,TRBJ2-7,.,TRBV3-1,CASSQIGAYEQYF,TGTGCCAGCAGCCAAATAGGAGCCTACGAGCAGTACTTC
.,TRBJ2-2,TRBD2,TRBV18,CASSPPVLADFTGELFF,TGTGCCAGCTCACCACCGGTACTAGCGGACTTCACCGGGGAGCTGTTTTTT
many,TRBJ1-5,.,TRBV12-5,CASGARLGYRNQPQHF,TGTGCTAGTGGCGCCAGATTGGGTTATCGCAATCAGCCCCAGCATTTT
.,TRBJ1-4,TRBD1,TRBV19,CASRRQGSNEKLFF,TGTGCCAGTAGACGACAGGGCTCTAATGAAAAACTGTTTTTT
many,TRBJ1-1,.,TRBV28,CASSSTTGRMNTEAFF,TGTGCCAGCAGTTCTACGACAGGCCGCATGAACACTGAAGCTTTCTTT
.,TRBJ1-2,TRBD1,TRBV6-1,CASNLGQGGLRGYTF,TGTGCCAGCAACCTGGGACAGGGGGGGCTTCGGGGCTACACCTTC
few,TRBJ1-2,TRBD1,TRBV10-3,CAITADRGGGYTF,TGTGCCATCACTGCCGACAGGGGAGGCGGCTACACCTTC
few,TRBJ1-6,TRBD1,TRBV9,CASSVGETGPTLHF,TGTGCCAGCAGCGTAGGTGAGACAGGGCCAACCCTCCACTTT
many,TRBJ1-5,.,TRBV2,CASSVQGVQPQHF,TGTGCCAGCAGTGTCCAAGGGGTACAGCCCCAGCATTTT
.,TRBJ1-1,.,TRBV10-3,CAISEWETEAFF,TGTGCCATCAGTGAATGGGAAACTGAGGCTTTCTTT
many,TRBJ1-1,.,TRBV6-1,CASETRWDALNTEAFF,TGTGCCAGCGAGACCCGATGGGATGCATTGAACACTGAAGCTTTCTTT
.,TRBJ2-5,.,TRBV3-2,CASSQDGGGARETQYF,TGTGCCAGCAGCCAAGATGGCGGGGGGGCCCGGGAGACCCAGTACTTC
.,TRBJ2-5,.,TRBV7-9,CASSLAPAGSEETQYF,TGTGCCAGCAGCTTAGCGCCGGCAGGGTCCGAAGAGACCCAGTACTTC
.,TRBJ2-3,.,TRBV7-9,CASSLWEGSRRDTQYF,TGTGCCAGCAGCTTATGGGAAGGGTCGCGGAGGGATACGCAGTATTTT
.,TRBJ1-5,.,TRBV6-1,CASSDGGGRQPQHF,TGTGCCAGCAGTGATGGGGGGGGCCGGCAGCCCCAGCATTTT
many,TRBJ2-5,.,TRBV7-9,CASSLSGRQETQYF,TGTGCCAGCAGCTTAAGTGGACGGCAAGAGACCCAGTACTTC
many,TRBJ2-5,.,TRBV30,CAWNNLPGETQYF,TGTGCCTGGAATAACCTTCCTGGGGAGACCCAGTACTTC
.,TRBJ2-7,.,TRBV18,CASSPFQGQGYEQYF,TGTGCCAGCTCACCATTCCAGGGGCAAGGATACGAGCAGTACTTC
many,TRBJ1-4,.,TRBV5-8,CAIPPTPLATNEKLFF,TGTGCCATCCCGCCGACACCGCTAGCAACTAATGAAAAACTGTTTTTT
many,TRBJ1-2,.,TRBV12-3/TRBV12-4,CASGPEDGYTF,TGTGCCAGCGGGCCGGAGGATGGCTACACCTTC
.,TRBJ2-7,.,TRBV6-1,CASSEWGNYEQYF,TGTGCCAGCAGTGAGTGGGGGAACTACGAGCAGTACTTC
many,TRBJ2-7,.,TRBV12-3/TRBV12-4,CASRDQAYEQYF,TGTGCCAGCAGGGACCAAGCCTACGAGCAGTACTTC
.,TRBJ2-3,.,TRBV6-5,CASSFRVADTQYF,TGTGCCAGCAGTTTCAGGGTTGCAGATACGCAGTATTTT
.,TRBJ2-5,TRBD2,TRBV4-1,CASSQPGTKRFETQYF,TGCGCCAGCAGCCAACCCGGGACTAAAAGGTTCGAGACCCAGTACTTC
.,TRBJ1-4,TRBD1,TRBV27,CASGGQGPFEKLFF,TGTGCCAGCGGCGGACAGGGGCCCTTTGAAAAACTGTTTTTT
few,TRBJ2-7,.,TRBV10-3,CAISEFPRGLGTYEQYF,TGTGCCATCAGTGAGTTCCCAAGGGGGTTGGGGACCTACGAGCAGTACTTC
many,TRBJ1-6,.,TRBV5-1,CASSLDSANSPLHF,TGCGCCAGCAGCTTGGACAGTGCTAATTCACCCCTCCACTTT
.,TRBJ1-6,TRBD1,TRBV14,CASSRQGGSYNSPLHF,TGTGCCAGCAGCCGACAGGGAGGCTCCTATAATTCACCCCTCCACTTT
few,TRBJ2-7,.,TRBV6-1,CASSEPFRDSSYEQYF,TGTGCCAGCAGTGAACCCTTTCGGGATAGCTCCTACGAGCAGTACTTC
many,TRBJ1-6,.,TRBV7-3,CASSLGPRGAVGGSPLHF,TGTGCCAGCAGCTTAGGCCCACGGGGGGCCGTAGGGGGTTCACCCCTCCACTTT
.,TRBJ2-5,.,TRBV7-9,CASSPVRRAETQYF,TGTGCCAGCAGCCCTGTCCGGAGAGCGGAGACCCAGTACTTC
few,TRBJ1-1,TRBD1,TRBV7-2,CASSIGFRGQNTEAFF,TGTGCCAGCAGCATAGGGTTCAGGGGGCAGAACACTGAAGCTTTCTTT
many,TRBJ1-5,.,TRBV7-8,CASSFSSGGHNQPQHF,TGTGCCAGCAGCTTTTCGTCTGGGGGTCACAATCAGCCCCAGCATTTT
few,TRBJ2-4,TRBD2,TRBV19,CASSIQASGAILAKNIQYF,TGTGCCAGTAGTATACAGGCTAGCGGGGCCATCCTAGCCAAAAACATTCAGTACTTC
many,TRBJ2-7,.,TRBV10-3,CAISESLRSYEQYF,TGTGCCATCAGTGAGTCTTTAAGATCCTACGAGCAGTACTTC
.,TRBJ1-5,.,TRBV30,CAWSIWGARRNQPQHF,TGTGCCTGGAGTATCTGGGGGGCGCGAAGAAATCAGCCCCAGCATTTT
few,TRBJ2-2,.,TRBV14,CASSQLRDTGELFF,TGTGCCAGCAGCCAATTGAGGGATACCGGGGAGCTGTTTTTT
many,TRBJ1-1,.,TRBV28,CASSLGGQPFF,TGTGCCAGCAGTTTGGGAGGACAGCCTTTCTTT
.,TRBJ2-2,TRBD2,TRBV7-8,CASSLVVAGVTGELFF,TGTGCCAGCAGCTTAGTTGTAGCGGGAGTAACCGGGGAGCTGTTTTTT